One and the same sample provided the 5 T cell receptor beta chains below, sequenced in a study of blood T cell repertoires in COVID-19. Sequenced by immunoSEQ multiplex PCR; TCRdb stores in-frame clones only, minus some. Among 100,000 to 150,000 clones listed, 75% to 85% were seen once. Material for sequencing was peripheral blood. The receptors stem from a man aged 40-49 years with active or convalescent COVID-19.

The chain couples TRBV5-1 to TRBJ2-3; 9 bases are a match to TRBD2. The CDR3 has 15 amino acids. J lost 2 bases, V lost 4 bases, and 5 bases had no gene match. The germline V gene encodes CDR1 SGHRS and CDR2 YFSETQ. The CDR3 is CASSLTSGSTDTQYF. The CDR3 region has the DNA TGCGCCAGCAGCCTGACTAGCGGCTCCACAGATACGCAGTATTTT.

This chain links TRBV25-1 with TRBJ1-1; 9 bases match TRBD1. Germline CDR1 reads MGHDK; CDR2 reads SYGVNS. Trimming took 7 bases from V and 4 from J; bases not matched to a gene: 7. CDR3 length: 14 amino acids. CDR3 bases: TGTGCCAGCAAACAGGGGGCGGGGGGCACTGAAGCTTTCTTT. Amino acid sequence: CASKQGAGGTEAFF.

This clone is a singleton in its sample. The chain is built from TRBV7-8 and TRBJ1-3; 7 nucleotides line up with TRBD1. J was trimmed by 6 bases and V by 1 base; bases with no gene match: 9. Per the germline V gene, CDR1 is SGHVS and CDR2 is FQNEAQ. This CDR3 contains 16 residues. The CDR3 DNA reads as TGTGCCAGCAGCTTAGTAGGGGTACAGGGGCTAAACACCATATATTTT. Translation: CASSLVGVQGLNTIYF.

The chain employs TRBV4-2 and TRBJ2-1; D call uncertain. Germline lookup yields CDR1 LGHNA and CDR2 YNFKEQ. This CDR3 comprises 14 residues. V shed 0 bases and J shed 7 bases, with 10 bases lying between them. In DNA, the CDR3 is TGTGCCAGCAGCCAAGAGTTGCGTGCGAATGAGCAGTTCTTC. This sequence encodes CASSQELRANEQFF.

The V gene is TRBV6-1, the J gene TRBJ2-2; perhaps TRBD2 as D (6 bases). The germline V gene has CDR1 MNHNS and CDR2 SASEGT. V gave up 3 bases and J gave up 8 bases, with 10 bases separating them. This CDR3 is 13 amino acids long. The CDR3 coding sequence is TGTGCCAGCAGTGAGACGGGACTTGGGGAGCTGTTTTTT. The encoded protein is CASSETGLGELFF.